This T cell receptor (beta chain) comes out of a study of T cells of healthy individuals. J lost 4 bases, V lost 7 bases, and 12 bases had no gene match. The germline gives CDR1 MDHEN, CDR2 SYDVKM. This CDR3 has 15 residues. Within the sample, this clonotype is medium-sized. TCRdb recomputed calls from the 5' RACE reads with MiXCR, one row per CDR3 protein. The sample includes 90,000 to 100,000 distinct CDR3 sequences, 17% of them seen just once. The TCR originated in a human donor in good health. The chain is built from TRBV28 and TRBJ2-7, with 8 positions matching TRBD1. The CDR3 sequence: CASTLRTGISYEQYF. The DNA of the CDR3 is TGTGCCAGCACCCTCCGGACAGGGATATCGTACGAGCAGTACTTC.